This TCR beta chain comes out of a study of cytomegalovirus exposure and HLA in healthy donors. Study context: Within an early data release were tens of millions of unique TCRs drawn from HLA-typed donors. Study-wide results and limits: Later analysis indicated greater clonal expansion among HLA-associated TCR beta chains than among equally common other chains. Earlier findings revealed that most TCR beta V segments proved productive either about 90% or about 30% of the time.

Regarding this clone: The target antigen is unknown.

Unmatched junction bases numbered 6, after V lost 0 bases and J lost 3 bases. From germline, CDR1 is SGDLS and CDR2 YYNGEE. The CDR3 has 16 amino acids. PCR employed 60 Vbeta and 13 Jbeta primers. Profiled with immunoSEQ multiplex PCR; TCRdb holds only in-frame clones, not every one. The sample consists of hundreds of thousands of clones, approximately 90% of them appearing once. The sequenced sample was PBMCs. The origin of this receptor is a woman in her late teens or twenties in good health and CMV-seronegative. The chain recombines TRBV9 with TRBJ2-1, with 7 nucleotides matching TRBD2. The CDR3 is CASSVALADFYNEQFF. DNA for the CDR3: TGTGCCAGCAGCGTAGCTCTAGCGGATTTCTACAATGAGCAGTTCTTC.